The clone carrying this T cell receptor (beta chain) has a count of ten or more. Antigen: not known. TCRdb reprocessed the RACE reads via MiXCR and lists one record per CDR3 protein. The repertoire holds tens of thousands of distinct CDR3 sequences, with about an eighth as singletons. The CDR3 covers 14 residues. Germline V gene data show CDR1 as MNHEY and CDR2 as SVGAGI. Trimming cost V 6 bases and J 1 base, with 12 bases left between them. These data come from a study of human T cells and chemical hapten exposure. The time point denotes: patch test 1, 2 weeks after DPC sensitization. This sample's treatment: therapeutic diphenylcyclopropenone sensitization with weekly scalp DPC. The study, taken as a whole, reports: Healthy people's immune response may differ from that of the donors, who had alopecia.

The specimen was whole blood, collected in connection with sensitization to the hapten diphenylcyclopropenone (DPC). The V gene is TRBV6-5, the J gene TRBJ1-1; D is perhaps TRBD1 (5 bases). The sequence came from a woman aged 55-75 years with alopecia areata. Some clones in this sample may be carry-over from other donors' samples. As DNA, the CDR3 is TGTGCCAGCAGGGCTGGGACGGGGAACACTGAAGCTTTCTTT. Translation: CASRAGTGNTEAFF.